The 16 T cell receptor beta chains below were found in one sample sequenced in a study of cytomegalovirus exposure and HLA in healthy donors. PCR involved 60 Vbeta and 13 Jbeta primers. Data came from immunoSEQ multiplex PCR; TCRdb stores just in-frame clones and leaves some out. This sample has 200,000 to 300,000 clones, with just under 80% found just once. The sample consisted of PBMCs. These receptors originate from a boy aged 5-17 years in good health and CMV-seronegative.

This clone was detected once. The rearrangement links TRBV11-2 to TRBJ2-7; maybe TRBD2 (6 bases). The CDR3 has 15 amino acids. Germline CDR1 SGHAT, CDR2 FQNNGV. With 3 bases removed from V and 3 bases from J, the gap between germline ends came to 15 bases. The CDR3 DNA sequence: TGTGCCAGCAGCTTCCCCGGGGGAGCATACTACGAGCAGTACTTC. The encoded protein is CASSFPGGAYYEQYF. Looking up the rest from reference TRBV11-2 and TRBJ2-7 gives the full variable domain: EAGVAQSPRYKIIEKRQSVAFWCNPISGHATLYWYQQILGQGPKLLIQFQNNGVVDDSQLPKDRFSAERLKGVDSTLKIQPAKLEDSAVYLCASSFPGGAYYEQYFGPGTRLTVT.

This clone was seen only once. V gene TRBV10-1 combines with J gene TRBJ2-1; 10 nucleotides match TRBD2. With V trimmed by 4 bases and J by 8 bases, 8 bases remained unmatched. CDR1 is WNHNN, CDR2 SYGVQD, per germline (reference sequence). The CDR3 loop spans 15 amino acids. CDR3 protein: CASSVLLAGVDEQFF. CDR3 sequence (DNA): TGCGCCAGCAGTGTGCTGCTAGCGGGGGTAGATGAGCAGTTCTTC.

V usage is TRBV19 and J usage is TRBJ1-2; 10 bases match TRBD1. J gave up 7 bases and V 6 bases, and 8 bases lay outside the gene matches. This CDR3 comprises 14 residues. Germline loops: CDR1 LNHDA, CDR2 SQIVND (reference sequence). CDR3 in DNA: TGTGCCAGTAGGCTATCGGGACAGGGGACTGGCTACACCTTC. As protein: CASRLSGQGTGYTF.

The chain uses TRBV5-1 and TRBJ2-6; 10 bases are a match to TRBD2. The CDR3 consists of 19 residues. Germline trimming cut 3 bases from V and 4 bases from J; bases unmatched to any gene: 13. Germline assignment: CDR1 SGHRS and CDR2 YFSETQ. CDR3 region: CASSWVLAGAAPGANVLTF. The CDR3 DNA follows: TGCGCCAGCAGCTGGGTGCTAGCGGGGGCCGCCCCAGGGGCCAACGTCCTGACTTTC.

The chain is built from TRBV21-1 and TRBJ2-5; TRBD1, as called in the table, went unchecked against the DNA. TRBV21-1 constitutes a pseudogene. There are 16 residues in the CDR3. For the CDR3, the DNA is TGTGCCAGCAGCAAAGCGAGTGACAGCTTGATAGAGACCCAGTACTTC. The encoded protein is CASSKASDSLIETQYF.

The CDR3 loop is CAWSVGGGRTGELFF. The CDR3 DNA is TGTGCCTGGAGTGTAGGCGGAGGGAGGACCGGGGAGCTGTTTTTT. The rearrangement links TRBV30 to TRBJ2-2; weak D call: TRBD2 (6 bases). The germline V gene encodes CDR1 GTSNPN and CDR2 SVGIG (reference sequence). The CDR3 is 15 amino acids. V was pared by 0 bases and J by 5 bases, with 13 bases between. Complete variable domain (other parts from reference TRBV30 and TRBJ2-2): SQTIHQWPATLVQPVGSPLSLECTVEGTSNPNLYWYRQAAGRGLQLLFYSVGIGQISSEVPQNLSASRPQDRQFILSSKKLLLSDSGFYLCAWSVGGGRTGELFFGEGSRLTVL.

This clone showed up just a few times. The rearrangement joins TRBV5-6 to TRBJ2-2, with D tentatively TRBD2 (6 bases). The CDR3 extends over 14 amino acids. V was trimmed by 3 bases and J by 4 bases, leaving 10 bases between them. CDR1 and CDR2 from the germline V gene are SGHDT and YYEEEE. The CDR3 reads CASSYPGGTGELFF. The CDR3 nucleotides are TGTGCCAGCAGCTATCCCGGGGGCACCGGGGAGCTGTTTTTT.

The CDR3 DNA reads TGCGCCAGCAGCTCCAGGACAGGCCCTTTCTCCTACGAGCAGTACTTC. Encoded protein: CASSSRTGPFSYEQYF. The V gene is TRBV5-1, the J gene TRBJ2-7; 7 bases line up with TRBD1. The junction had 9 bases not matched to a gene; V was cut back by 3 bases and J by 0 bases. This CDR3 spans 16 amino acids. Germline assignment: CDR1 SGHRS and CDR2 YFSETQ.

The rearrangement joins TRBV12-5 to TRBJ2-1; TRBD2 matches 7 bases. The CDR3 length is 16 residues. V was pared by 0 bases and J by 2 bases, with 4 bases of the junction left unmatched. CDR1 is LGHNT, CDR2 FRNRAP, per germline. DNA of the CDR3: TGTGCTAGTGGTTTGGTAATTGGGGGGGCCTACAATGAGCAGTTCTTC. The encoded protein is CASGLVIGGAYNEQFF.

This sequence joins TRBV14 and TRBJ2-3; D remains ambiguous. With 0 bases removed from V and 0 bases from J, the gap between germline ends came to 10 bases. Germline-derived CDR1 and CDR2 are SGHDN and FVKESK. The CDR3 consists of 16 residues. In nucleotides, the CDR3 is TGTGCCAGCAGCCAAGAATGGCTACTAAGCACAGATACGCAGTATTTT. It encodes CASSQEWLLSTDTQYF.

This chain uses TRBV30 with TRBJ1-5, with TRBD1 matching over 8 bases. The CDR3 is 16 residues long. The V segment lost 2 bases and the J segment 4 bases; nucleotides outside the gene matches: 10. Germline V gene sequence: CDR1 GTSNPN, CDR2 SVGIG (reference sequence). CDR3 sequence: CAWSTNSRGRNQPQHF. The CDR3 DNA is TGTGCCTGGAGTACGAATTCCAGGGGGCGAAATCAGCCCCAGCATTTT.

CDR3 region: CASSLALGSSGNTIYF. The DNA of the CDR3 is TGTGCCAGCAGCTTGGCCCTGGGGAGCTCTGGAAACACCATATATTTT. The chain uses TRBV5-6 and TRBJ1-3; D gene uncertain. This CDR3 has 16 amino acids. The ends were cut back, 0 bases at V and 0 bases at J, with 10 bases in the middle. Germline CDR1 SGHDT, CDR2 YYEEEE.

This clone was counted a few times. The CDR3 spells CASSQVSERENGYTF. The CDR3, as DNA: TGTGCCAGCAGCCAAGTGTCGGAGAGAGAGAATGGCTACACCTTC. V usage is TRBV4-2 and J usage is TRBJ1-2; D ambiguous. This CDR3 comprises 15 residues. V was pared by 1 base and J by 6 bases, with 15 bases between. In germline, CDR1 is LGHNA, CDR2 YNFKEQ.

The rearrangement uses TRBV6-6 and TRBJ2-5, with TRBD1 matching over 8 bases. Germline CDR1 reads MNHNY; CDR2 reads SVGAGI (reference sequence). V lost 8 bases and J lost 2; bases outside the gene matches: 4. The CDR3 consists of 13 residues. The CDR3 here is CASRTGPQETQYF. The CDR3 DNA reads as TGTGCCAGCCGGACAGGGCCTCAAGAGACCCAGTACTTC.

CDR3 loop: CAWLDPGTGMGETQYF. The CDR3 bases are TGTGCCTGGCTTGACCCCGGGACAGGGATGGGGGAGACCCAGTACTTC. The chain links TRBV30 to TRBJ2-5, with 9 positions matching TRBD1. The V and J ends lost 5 bases and 5 bases, in that order; junction bases with no gene match: 15. Germline V lookup: CDR1 GTSNPN, CDR2 SVGIG (reference sequence). This CDR3 comprises 16 residues.

This chain links TRBV11-1 with TRBJ2-3; 12 bases agree with TRBD1. Unmatched junction bases numbered 7, after V lost 5 bases and J lost 7 bases. The germline V gene has CDR1 SGHAT and CDR2 FQDESV (reference sequence). This CDR3 is 15 amino acids long. As DNA, the CDR3 is TGTGCCAGCAGCCCCGGGACAGGGGGCTCATATACGCAGTATTTT. Its translation is CASSPGTGGSYTQYF.